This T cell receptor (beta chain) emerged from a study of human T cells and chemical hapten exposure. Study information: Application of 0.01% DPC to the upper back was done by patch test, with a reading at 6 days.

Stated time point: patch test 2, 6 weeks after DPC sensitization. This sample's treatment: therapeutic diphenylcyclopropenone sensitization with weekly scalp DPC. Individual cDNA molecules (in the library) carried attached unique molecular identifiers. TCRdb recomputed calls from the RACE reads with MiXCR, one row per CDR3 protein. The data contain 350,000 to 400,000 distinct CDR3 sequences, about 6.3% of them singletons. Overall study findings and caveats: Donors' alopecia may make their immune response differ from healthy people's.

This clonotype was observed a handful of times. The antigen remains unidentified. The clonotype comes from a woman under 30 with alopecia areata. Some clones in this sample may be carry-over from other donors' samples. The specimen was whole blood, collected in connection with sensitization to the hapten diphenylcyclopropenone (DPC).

CDR3 bases: TGTGCCAGCACCCGGGACGAGGGGGATGAAAAACTGTTTTTT. Translating gives CASTRDEGDEKLFF. The chain couples TRBV6-2 or TRBV6-3 to TRBJ1-4, with a tentative D call TRBD1 (6 bases). The CDR3 sequence is 14 residues long. Germline V gene data show CDR1 as MNHEY and CDR2 as SVGEGT. Deletions cut 7 bases from V and 6 bases from J, with 15 bases between.